What follows describes a single T cell receptor beta chain. CDR3 length: 13 residues. V shed 0 bases and J shed 4 bases, with 7 bases lying between them. CDR1 and CDR2 from the germline V gene are SGDLS and YYNGEE. The sample belongs to a study of regulatory T cells in long-lasting Graves disease. Time point defined: newly diagnosed GD, antithyroid drugs for less than 3 months. The TCR library was made from RNA extracted from PBMCs. CDR3-region Arm-PCR and iRepertoire HTBI primers produced the TCR beta libraries. TCRdb reanalysed the multiplex PCR reads using MiXCR and keeps one entry per CDR3 protein. The data hold some 200,000 distinct CDR3 sequences, with about 19% observed a single time. These data also formed part of another study, on T cells in Graves' hyperthyroidism and ophthalmopathy. This second study notes: Orbital computed tomography, thyroid ultrasound, serum thyroxine and TRAb, and clinical symptoms together informed the diagnoses. Using the HTBI primer set, a first-round RT-PCR was run on the TCR CDR3.

The chain joins TRBV9 to TRBJ2-5; no firm D call. This material consisted of peripheral blood mononuclear cells (PBMCs), taken at new diagnosis, from a patient treated with antithyroid drugs. The TCR comes from a woman between 25 and 40 years old with Graves disease. The CDR3 loop is CASSVATLETQYF. CDR3 DNA sequence: TGTGCCAGCAGCGTAGCTACTTTAGAGACCCAGTACTTC.